These 28 T cell receptor beta chains were sequenced from one sample in a study of cytomegalovirus exposure and HLA in healthy donors. Both 60 Vbeta primers and 13 Jbeta primers went into the PCR. This table comes from immunoSEQ multiplex PCR, and its TCRdb copy is limited to in-frame clones, with some not included. The repertoire holds 80,000 or so clones, over 70% seen once, with 7.2% in the top ten. Sample: PBMCs. These receptors all come from a woman aged 40 to 50 in good health and CMV-seronegative.

By its share, this clone is medium-sized (0.01 to 0.1%). The rearrangement joins TRBV13 to TRBJ2-3; 11 bases are shared with TRBD2. This CDR3 comprises 14 residues. Germline V gene sequence: CDR1 PRHDT, CDR2 FYEKMQ (reference sequence). The V and J ends lost 5 bases and 3 bases, in that order; junction bases with no gene match: 1. The CDR3, as DNA: TGTGCCAGCAGCGTAGCGGGAGGGACAGATACGCAGTATTTT. This sequence encodes CASSVAGGTDTQYF.

The chain joins TRBV28 to TRBJ2-7, with D perhaps TRBD1 (5 bases). Germline CDR1 is MDHEN and CDR2 is SYDVKM. The CDR3 is 13 residues long. Trimming cost V 11 bases and J 2 bases, with 16 bases left between them. This CDR3 is CAAQWGSTYEQYF. In DNA, the CDR3 is TGTGCCGCTCAGTGGGGCAGCACCTACGAGCAGTACTTC.

This clone has only one observation. V and J are TRBV19 and TRBJ2-2, with D possibly matching TRBD2 (5 bases). Deletions cut 3 bases from V and 0 bases from J, with 11 bases between. Germline V gene lookup returns CDR1 LNHDA and CDR2 SQIVND (reference sequence). This CDR3 spans 16 amino acids. The CDR3 sequence: CASSMGRGSNTGELFF. Here the CDR3 DNA reads TGTGCCAGTAGTATGGGTCGGGGTTCGAACACCGGGGAGCTGTTTTTT.

The genes are TRBV27 and TRBJ2-2; 7 bases are shared with TRBD2. Trimming removed 4 bases from V and 7 bases from J; junction bases left unmatched: 15. Germline V gene lookup returns CDR1 MNHEY and CDR2 SMNVEV (reference sequence). The CDR3 consists of 17 residues. CDR3 sequence: CASSSKTGTKRDGELFF. For the CDR3, the DNA is TGTGCCAGCAGTTCAAAGACCGGGACTAAGAGAGACGGGGAGCTGTTTTTT.

The chain links TRBV5-6 to TRBJ2-3, with 9 bases fitting TRBD2. Germline CDR1 and CDR2: SGHDT and YYEEEE. V lost 8 bases and J lost 1; bases outside the gene matches: 8. The CDR3 is 15 amino acids. The CDR3 nucleotides are TGTGCCAGTCACCGACTAGCGGACCGCACAGATACGCAGTATTTT. Translation gives CASHRLADRTDTQYF.

This rearrangement joins TRBV5-1 to TRBJ2-1; 8 nucleotides agree with TRBD1. CDR1 SGHRS and CDR2 YFSETQ come from the germline V gene. With V trimmed by 2 bases and J by 4 bases, 11 bases remained unmatched. CDR3 length: 17 amino acids. CDR3 bases: TGCGCCAGCAGCTTTAGTGACGGCAGGGGGCGATACAATGAGCAGTTCTTC. Residues: CASSFSDGRGRYNEQFF.

The chain has TRBV7-3 and TRBJ2-2, with 7 bases matching TRBD1. This CDR3 contains 16 residues. Germline CDR1 SGHTA, CDR2 FQGTGA. V shed 1 base and J 2 bases; nucleotides not matched to a gene: 4. In DNA form, the CDR3 reads TGTGCCAGCAGCTTAATGGCAGGGGGTAACACCGGGGAGCTGTTTTTT. Encoded protein: CASSLMAGGNTGELFF.

This rearrangement joins TRBV10-3 to TRBJ1-2, with a tentative D call TRBD1 (6 bases). V was shortened by 2 bases and J by 4 bases, with 11 bases between the two germline ends. This CDR3 comprises 14 residues. The germline V gene encodes CDR1 ENHRY and CDR2 SYGVKD. The CDR3 DNA follows: TGTGCCATCAGTGAGAGGGGGACGACCTATGGCTACACCTTC. This codes for CAISERGTTYGYTF.

The chain is built from TRBV2 and TRBJ2-5; 10 bases line up with TRBD1. This CDR3 comprises 16 residues. With V trimmed by 3 bases and J by 11 bases, 15 bases remained unmatched. Germline V CDR1 and CDR2: SNHLY, FYNNEI. CDR3 protein: CASSDQSPGQGMAQYF. CDR3 nucleotide sequence: TGTGCCAGCAGTGACCAGAGCCCGGGACAGGGGATGGCTCAGTACTTC.

This clone is a singleton in its sample. The rearrangement joins TRBV7-8 to TRBJ2-5, with 8 bases fitting TRBD1. V shed 3 bases and J 2 bases; nucleotides not matched to a gene: 2. CDR3 length: 14 residues. From germline, CDR1 is SGHVS and CDR2 FQNEAQ. DNA for the CDR3: TGTGCCAGCAGCTTGGACAGGGCGCAAGAGACCCAGTACTTC. This encodes CASSLDRAQETQYF. Complete variable domain (other parts from reference TRBV7-8 and TRBJ2-5): GAGVSQSPRYKVAKRGQDVALRCDPISGHVSLFWYQQALGQGPEFLTYFQNEAQLDKSGLPSDRFFAERPEGSVSTLKIQRTQQEDSAVYLCASSLDRAQETQYFGPGTRLLVL.

The rearrangement joins TRBV7-8 to TRBJ2-6; D possibly corresponds to TRBD1 (6 bases). Deletions cut 6 bases from V and 1 base from J, with 10 bases between. The CDR3 is 15 residues long. The germline gives CDR1 SGHVS, CDR2 FQNEAQ. The CDR3: CASRNDRSGANVLTF. CDR3 DNA: TGTGCCAGCAGAAATGACAGGTCTGGGGCCAACGTCCTGACTTTC. The whole variable domain, remainder taken from reference TRBV7-8 and TRBJ2-6, is GAGVSQSPRYKVAKRGQDVALRCDPISGHVSLFWYQQALGQGPEFLTYFQNEAQLDKSGLPSDRFFAERPEGSVSTLKIQRTQQEDSAVYLCASRNDRSGANVLTFGAGSRLTVL.

In nucleotides, the CDR3 is TGTGCCATCAGGGGGACAGAAGAGACCCAGTACTTC. Its translation is CAIRGTEETQYF. This chain connects TRBV10-3 to TRBJ2-5, with 7 nucleotides matching TRBD1. Germline V lookup: CDR1 ENHRY, CDR2 SYGVKD. The CDR3 runs 12 residues. The V gene end was trimmed by 6 bases and the J gene end by 3 bases; junction bases not matched to a gene: 1.

V and J are TRBV11-2 and TRBJ2-1, with 8 bases that match TRBD2. The trim removed 2 bases at V and 9 bases at J, leaving 9 bases unmatched. CDR1 and CDR2 from the germline V gene are SGHAT and FQNNGV. This CDR3 has 15 amino acids. The CDR3 region has the DNA TGTGCCAGCAGCTTAAGGGGGACTAGGGTCTTTGAGCAGTTCTTC. It is translated as CASSLRGTRVFEQFF.

The J gene is TRBJ2-7, the V gene TRBV30; possibly TRBD1 for D (5 bases). Trimming cost V 4 bases and J 12 bases, with 19 bases left between them. This CDR3 contains 12 residues. CDR1 is GTSNPN and CDR2 is SVGIG in the germline V gene (reference sequence). The CDR3 sequence is CAWMFRQGVPYF. CDR3 DNA sequence: TGTGCCTGGATGTTCCGGCAGGGCGTCCCGTACTTC.

The genes are TRBV27 and TRBJ2-1, with D possibly TRBD2 on 5 matching bases. Per the germline V gene, CDR1 is MNHEY and CDR2 is SMNVEV (reference sequence). CDR3 length: 17 residues. V was clipped by 1 base and J by 0 bases, with 13 bases between them. CDR3 bases: TGTGCCAGCAGTTTATTTTGGGCGGGCTTCTCCTACAATGAGCAGTTCTTC. It yields the protein CASSLFWAGFSYNEQFF.

This chain links TRBV19 with TRBJ1-5; a possible D gene is TRBD1 (5 bases). CDR3 length: 16 amino acids. In germline, CDR1 is LNHDA, CDR2 SQIVND (reference sequence). The V end lost 7 bases, the J end lost 7 bases, and 23 bases lay between the germline ends. As DNA, the CDR3 is TGTGCCAGTAACAAAGTCTCAAGTCAGGGTACACAGCCCCAGCATTTT. It codes for CASNKVSSQGTQPQHF.

The chain has TRBV6-1 and TRBJ2-2, with D perhaps TRBD1 (5 bases). Germline-derived CDR1 and CDR2 are MNHNS and SASEGT. There are 15 residues in the CDR3. V was clipped by 0 bases and J by 4 bases, with 9 bases between them. In DNA form, the CDR3 reads TGTGCCAGCAGTGAAGCCATAACAGGCACCGGGGAGCTGTTTTTT. Residues: CASSEAITGTGELFF.

This chain joins TRBV18 and TRBJ2-3; 11 nucleotides agree with TRBD2. Germline V gene lookup returns CDR1 KGHSH and CDR2 LQKENI. This CDR3 contains 16 residues. J lost 3 bases, V lost 3 bases, and 5 bases had no gene match. The CDR3 DNA reads as TGTGCCAGCTCACCTAAGACTAGCGGGATAACAGATACGCAGTATTTT. Protein: CASSPKTSGITDTQYF.

J is TRBJ1-4 and V is TRBV4-1; D is undetermined. Germline V gives CDR1 MGHRA, CDR2 YSYEKL. Trimming took off 6 bases at V and 2 bases at J, with 16 bases between the two ends. This CDR3 comprises 16 residues. This CDR3 is CASSPSRDPTNEKLFF. CDR3 nucleotides: TGCGCCAGCAGTCCATCGCGGGATCCGACTAATGAAAAACTGTTTTTT.

CDR3 sequence reads: CAWSVLGTGITGQYF. The DNA for the CDR3 is TGTGCCTGGAGTGTCTTGGGGACAGGTATTACGGGGCAGTACTTC. V is TRBV30 and J is TRBJ2-7; 8 bases align to TRBD1. This CDR3 is built from 15 residues. V dropped 0 bases and J dropped 9; count of bases not matched to a gene: 13. CDR1 and CDR2 (germline): GTSNPN, SVGIG (reference sequence).

This rearrangement joins TRBV7-6 to TRBJ2-7; 9 bases match TRBD2. This CDR3 spans 13 amino acids. Losses at the gene ends were 5 bases for V and 3 bases for J; bases not matched to a gene: 2. Germline CDR1 SGHVS, CDR2 FNYEAQ. DNA for the CDR3: TGTGCCAGCAGCGCGCGGGAGGGCTACGAGCAGTACTTC. It codes for CASSAREGYEQYF.

The V call is TRBV7-3, the J call TRBJ2-1; 8 bases agree with TRBD2. The ends lost 2 bases at V and 9 bases at J; junction bases unmatched: 0. This CDR3 contains 12 residues. Germline V gene sequence: CDR1 SGHTA, CDR2 FQGTGA. CDR3 DNA: TGTGCCAGCAGCTTAGCGGGAGGTGAGCAGTTCTTC. Translated, it gives CASSLAGGEQFF.

The genes are TRBV4-3 and TRBJ2-1; TRBD2 matches at 12 bases. The V gene's germline CDR1 is LGHNA and CDR2 YSLEER. The CDR3 totals 15 residues. Trimming cost V 5 bases and J 6 bases; bases outside gene matches: 5. The CDR3 sequence: CASSFGLAGSNEQFF. Written as DNA, the CDR3 is TGCGCCAGCAGCTTTGGACTAGCGGGATCCAATGAGCAGTTCTTC.

The chain links TRBV19 to TRBJ1-1; a weak D match, TRBD1 (6 bases). The CDR3 totals 13 residues. The germline V gene encodes CDR1 LNHDA and CDR2 SQIVND (reference sequence). Trimming cost V 10 bases and J 5 bases, with 17 bases left between them. CDR3 sequence reads: CAIGGGRGTEAFF. The CDR3 DNA reads TGTGCCATAGGGGGGGGCAGAGGAACTGAAGCTTTCTTT.

This sequence joins TRBV27 and TRBJ1-2, with 7 bases fitting TRBD1. V lost 6 bases and J lost 8; bases outside the gene matches: 12. The CDR3 contains 14 residues. Germline assignment: CDR1 MNHEY and CDR2 SMNVEV (reference sequence). The CDR3: CASRPRQGPFGYTF. CDR3 DNA sequence: TGTGCCAGCAGGCCTCGACAGGGTCCCTTCGGCTACACCTTC.

This clone occurred once. The rearrangement links TRBV29-1 to TRBJ2-1; D not certain. V was clipped by 5 bases and J by 5 bases, with 7 bases between them. The CDR3 covers 11 residues. CDR1 and CDR2 (germline): SQVTM, ANQGSEA. The DNA of the CDR3 is TGCAGCGTTCGTCAGGACAATGAGCAGTTCTTC. Residues: CSVRQDNEQFF.

Comments on this clone: This sample also contains other DNA sequences that code for the same CDR3. The rearrangement joins TRBV6-5 to TRBJ2-7; 9 positions agree with TRBD2. Germline CDR1 and CDR2: MNHEY and SVGAGI. V gave up 2 bases and J gave up 4 bases; unmatched junction bases: 9. The CDR3 runs to 16 residues. CDR3 DNA sequence: TGTGCCAGCAGTTACCTGTTGACTAGCGGTCCTTACGAGCAGTACTTC. The encoded protein is CASSYLLTSGPYEQYF.

V and J are TRBV7-2 and TRBJ2-5; D ambiguous. The V and J ends lost 5 bases and 1 base respectively, with 11 bases between them. There are 14 residues in the CDR3. The germline V gene encodes CDR1 SGHTA and CDR2 FQGNSA. Here the CDR3 reads CASSTSRAQETQYF. The CDR3 DNA reads TGTGCCAGCAGCACCTCCCGAGCCCAAGAGACCCAGTACTTC.